The present entry profiles one T cell receptor (beta chain) with its context. Antigen specificity is unknown. Stated time point: peripheral blood 6 weeks after treatment start. These data are taken from a study of PD-L1 blockade in urothelial cancer. Turning to the study itself: T cells were recovered from blood samples at a median of roughly 150,000.

Spiking each PCR with synthetic TCR analog templates was performed. Repertoires were generated with immunoSEQ multiplex PCR, while TCRdb's copy carries only in-frame clones and drops some. The sample carries around 66,000 clones, about nine tenths recorded once. Germline V gene sequence: CDR1 SGHRS, CDR2 YFSETQ. The V gene end was trimmed by 4 bases and the J gene end by 2 bases; junction bases not matched to a gene: 11. The CDR3 runs to 18 residues. Points from the study as a whole: Pretreatment clonality of the blood TCR repertoire below the median was predictive of superior survival.

The chain links TRBV5-1 to TRBJ2-7; 14 bases are a match to TRBD2. The clonotype originates from a man aged 55 to 69 with urothelial cancer. Sequencing was performed on PBMCs, taken around atezolizumab (anti-PD-L1) treatment. CDR3 loop: CASSAVKWGLAGAYEQYF. As DNA, the CDR3 is TGCGCCAGCAGCGCGGTGAAGTGGGGACTAGCGGGGGCCTACGAGCAGTACTTC.